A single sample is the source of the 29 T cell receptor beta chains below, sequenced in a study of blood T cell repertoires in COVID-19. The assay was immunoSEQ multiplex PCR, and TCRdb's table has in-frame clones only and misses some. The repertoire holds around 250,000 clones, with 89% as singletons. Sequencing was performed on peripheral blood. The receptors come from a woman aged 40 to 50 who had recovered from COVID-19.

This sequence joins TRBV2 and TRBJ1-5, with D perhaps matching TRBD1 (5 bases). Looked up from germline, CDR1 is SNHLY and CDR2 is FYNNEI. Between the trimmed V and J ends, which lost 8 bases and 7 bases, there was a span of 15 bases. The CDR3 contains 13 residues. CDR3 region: CASSAVGGQPQHF. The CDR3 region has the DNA TGTGCCAGCTCGGCCGTCGGGGGGCAGCCCCAGCATTTT.

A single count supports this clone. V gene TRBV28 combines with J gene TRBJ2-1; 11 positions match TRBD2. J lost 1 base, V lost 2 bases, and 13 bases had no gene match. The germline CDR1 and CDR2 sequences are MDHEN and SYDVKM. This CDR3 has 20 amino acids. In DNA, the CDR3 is TGTGCCAGCAGTTTAGGGGGCTCTAGCGGGAGGTCCTTTTCCTACAATGAGCAGTTCTTC. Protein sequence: CASSLGGSSGRSFSYNEQFF.

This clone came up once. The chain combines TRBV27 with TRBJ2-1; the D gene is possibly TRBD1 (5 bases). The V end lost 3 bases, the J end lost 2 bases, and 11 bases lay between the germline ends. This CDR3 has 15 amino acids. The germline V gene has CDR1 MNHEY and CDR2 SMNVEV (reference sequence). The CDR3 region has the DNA TGTGCCAGCAGTTTCGGGCAGGGCCCCTACAATGAGCAGTTCTTC. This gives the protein CASSFGQGPYNEQFF.

The CDR3 loop is CAWSRDSNYEQYF. As DNA, the CDR3 is TGTGCCTGGAGTAGGGACAGCAACTACGAGCAGTACTTC. The rearrangement links TRBV30 to TRBJ2-7; 7 nucleotides align to TRBD1. The CDR3 covers 13 residues. Trimming at V came to 2 bases and at J to 3 bases, leaving 4 bases not matched to a gene. Germline V gene sequence: CDR1 GTSNPN, CDR2 SVGIG (reference sequence).

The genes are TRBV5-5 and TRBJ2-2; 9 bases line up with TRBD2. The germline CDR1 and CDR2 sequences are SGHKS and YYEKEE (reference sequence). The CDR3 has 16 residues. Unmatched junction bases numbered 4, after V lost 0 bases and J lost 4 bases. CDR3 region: CASSLDSGGGTGELFF. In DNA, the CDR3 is TGTGCCAGCAGCTTGGATAGCGGGGGAGGCACCGGGGAGCTGTTTTTT.

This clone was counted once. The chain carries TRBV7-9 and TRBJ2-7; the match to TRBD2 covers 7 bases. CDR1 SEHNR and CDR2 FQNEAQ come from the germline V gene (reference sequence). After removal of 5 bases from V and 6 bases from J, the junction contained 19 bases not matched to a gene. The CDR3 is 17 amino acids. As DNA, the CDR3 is TGTGCCAGCAGCCCGGCGGGTTCGGGAGGTCCGCGGGGCGAGCAGTACTTC. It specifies CASSPAGSGGPRGEQYF.

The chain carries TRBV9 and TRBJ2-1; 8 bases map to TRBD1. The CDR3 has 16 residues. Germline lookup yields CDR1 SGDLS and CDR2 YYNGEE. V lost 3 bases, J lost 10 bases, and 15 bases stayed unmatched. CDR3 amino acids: CASSAGPDRALMEQFF. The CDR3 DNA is TGTGCCAGCAGCGCGGGACCGGACAGGGCCTTGATGGAGCAGTTCTTC.

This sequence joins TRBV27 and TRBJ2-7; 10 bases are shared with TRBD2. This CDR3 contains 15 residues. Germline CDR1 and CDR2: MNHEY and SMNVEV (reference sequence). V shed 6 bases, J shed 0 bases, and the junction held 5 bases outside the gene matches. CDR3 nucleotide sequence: TGTGCCAGCAGGGAACTAGCGGGAAGCTCCTACGAGCAGTACTTC. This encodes CASRELAGSSYEQYF.

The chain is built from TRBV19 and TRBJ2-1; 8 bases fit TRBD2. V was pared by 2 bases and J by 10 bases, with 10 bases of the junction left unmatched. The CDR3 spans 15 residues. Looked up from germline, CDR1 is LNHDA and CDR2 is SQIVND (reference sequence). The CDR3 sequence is CASSIQGLGQLEQFF. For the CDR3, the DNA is TGTGCCAGTAGTATACAGGGACTAGGACAATTAGAGCAGTTCTTC.

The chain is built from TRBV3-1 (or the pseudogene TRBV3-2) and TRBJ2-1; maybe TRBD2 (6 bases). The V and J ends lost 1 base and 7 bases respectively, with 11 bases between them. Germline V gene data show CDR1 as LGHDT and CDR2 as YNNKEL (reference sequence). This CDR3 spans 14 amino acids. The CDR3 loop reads CASSQAGTLNEQFF. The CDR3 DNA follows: TGTGCCAGCAGCCAAGCCGGGACTTTAAATGAGCAGTTCTTC.

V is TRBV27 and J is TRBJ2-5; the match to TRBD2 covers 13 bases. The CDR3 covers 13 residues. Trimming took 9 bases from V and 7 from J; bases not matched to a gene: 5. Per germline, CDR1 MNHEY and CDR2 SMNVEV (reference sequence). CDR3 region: CASSGLAGVTQYF. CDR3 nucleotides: TGTGCCAGTAGCGGACTAGCGGGGGTGACCCAGTACTTC.

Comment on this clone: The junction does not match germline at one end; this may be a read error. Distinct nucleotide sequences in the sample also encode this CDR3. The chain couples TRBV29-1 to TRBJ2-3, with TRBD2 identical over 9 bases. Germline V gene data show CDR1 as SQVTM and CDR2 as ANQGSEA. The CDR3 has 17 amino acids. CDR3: CSVTVTSGTPSTDTQYF. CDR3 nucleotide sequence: TGCAGCGTCACCGTGACTAGCGGTACACCCAGCACGGATACGCAGTATTTT.

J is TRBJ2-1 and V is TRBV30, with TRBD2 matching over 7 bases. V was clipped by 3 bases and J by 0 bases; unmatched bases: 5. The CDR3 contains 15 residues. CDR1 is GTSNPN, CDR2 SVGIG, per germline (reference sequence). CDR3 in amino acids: CAWRGGSRSYNEQFF. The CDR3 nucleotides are TGTGCCTGGAGGGGCGGGAGCCGCTCCTACAATGAGCAGTTCTTC.

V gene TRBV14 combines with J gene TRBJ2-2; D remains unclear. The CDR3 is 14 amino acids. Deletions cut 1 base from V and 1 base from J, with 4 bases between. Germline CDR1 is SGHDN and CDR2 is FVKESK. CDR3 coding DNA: TGTGCCAGCAGCCAAGTAATGAACACCGGGGAGCTGTTTTTT. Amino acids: CASSQVMNTGELFF.

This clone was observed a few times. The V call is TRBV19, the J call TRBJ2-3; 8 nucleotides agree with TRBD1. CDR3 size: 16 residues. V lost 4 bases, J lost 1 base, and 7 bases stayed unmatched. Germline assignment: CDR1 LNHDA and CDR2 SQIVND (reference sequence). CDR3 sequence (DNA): TGTGCCAGTAGTAGGACAGGGACAGTGGGCACAGATACGCAGTATTTT. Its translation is CASSRTGTVGTDTQYF.

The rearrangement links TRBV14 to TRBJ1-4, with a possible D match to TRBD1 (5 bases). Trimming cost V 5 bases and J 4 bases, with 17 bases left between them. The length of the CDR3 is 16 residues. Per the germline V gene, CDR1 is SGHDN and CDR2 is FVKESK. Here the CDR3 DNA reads TGTGCCAGCAGCAAAGGGGCACAGCCGGTTAATGAAAAACTGTTTTTT. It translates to CASSKGAQPVNEKLFF. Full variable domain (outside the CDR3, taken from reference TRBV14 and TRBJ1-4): EAGVTQFPSHSVIEKGQTVTLRCDPISGHDNLYWYRRVMGKEIKFLLHFVKESKQDESGMPNNRFLAERTGGTYSTLKVQPAELEDSGVYFCASSKGAQPVNEKLFFGSGTQLSVL.

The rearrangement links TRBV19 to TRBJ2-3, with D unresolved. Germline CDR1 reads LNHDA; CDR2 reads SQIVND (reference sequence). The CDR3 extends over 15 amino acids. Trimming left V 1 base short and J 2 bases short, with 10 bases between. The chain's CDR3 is CASSIAPSNTDTQYF. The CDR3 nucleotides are TGTGCCAGTAGTATAGCCCCTAGTAACACAGATACGCAGTATTTT.

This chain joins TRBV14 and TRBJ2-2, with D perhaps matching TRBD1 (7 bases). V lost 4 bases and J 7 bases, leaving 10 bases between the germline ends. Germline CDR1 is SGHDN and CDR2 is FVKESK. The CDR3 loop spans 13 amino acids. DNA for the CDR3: TGTGCCAGCAGCCGACAGGGAGGCGGGGAGCTGTTTTTT. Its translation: CASSRQGGGELFF.

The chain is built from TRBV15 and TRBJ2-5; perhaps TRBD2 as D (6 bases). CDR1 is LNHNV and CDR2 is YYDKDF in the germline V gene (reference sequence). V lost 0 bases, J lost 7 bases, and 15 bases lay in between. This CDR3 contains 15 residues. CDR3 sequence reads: CATSRDALATGTQYF. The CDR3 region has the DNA TGTGCCACCAGCAGAGACGCACTAGCAACTGGGACCCAGTACTTC.

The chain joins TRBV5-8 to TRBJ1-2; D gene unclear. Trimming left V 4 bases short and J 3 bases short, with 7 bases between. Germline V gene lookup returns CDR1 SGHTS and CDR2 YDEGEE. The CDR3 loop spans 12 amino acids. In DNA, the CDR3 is TGTGCCAGCAGCCCGGACTACTATGGCTACACCTTC. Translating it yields CASSPDYYGYTF.

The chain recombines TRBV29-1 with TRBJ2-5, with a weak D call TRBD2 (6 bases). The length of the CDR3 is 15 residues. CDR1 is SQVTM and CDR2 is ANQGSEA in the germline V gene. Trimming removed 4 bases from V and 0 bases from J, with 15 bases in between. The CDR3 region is CSVGFLAQYQETQYF. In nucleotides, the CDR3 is TGCAGCGTTGGGTTCCTAGCGCAGTACCAAGAGACCCAGTACTTC. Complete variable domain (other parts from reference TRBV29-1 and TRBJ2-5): SAVISQKPSRDICQRGTSLTIQCQVDSQVTMMFWYRQQPGQSLTLIATANQGSEATYESGFVIDKFPISRPNLTFSTLTVSNMSPEDSSIYLCSVGFLAQYQETQYFGPGTRLLVL.

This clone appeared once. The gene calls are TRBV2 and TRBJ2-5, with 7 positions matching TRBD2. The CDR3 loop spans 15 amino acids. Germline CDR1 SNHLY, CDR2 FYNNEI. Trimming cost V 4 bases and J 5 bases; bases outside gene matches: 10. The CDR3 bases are TGTGCCAGCAGTGGAAGGGGAGGGAGGTGGGAGACCCAGTACTTC. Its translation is CASSGRGGRWETQYF.

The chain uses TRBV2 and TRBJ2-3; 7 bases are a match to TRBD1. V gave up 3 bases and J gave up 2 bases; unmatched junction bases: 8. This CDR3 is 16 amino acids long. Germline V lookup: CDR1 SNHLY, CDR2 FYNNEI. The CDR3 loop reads CASSDPGTVFTDTQYF. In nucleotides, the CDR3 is TGTGCCAGCAGTGACCCCGGGACAGTCTTCACAGATACGCAGTATTTT. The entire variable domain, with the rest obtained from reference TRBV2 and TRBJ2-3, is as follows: EPEVTQTPSHQVTQMGQEVILRCVPISNHLYFYWYRQILGQKVEFLVSFYNNEISEKSEIFDDQFSVERPDGSNFTLKIRSTKLEDSAMYFCASSDPGTVFTDTQYFGPGTRLTVL.

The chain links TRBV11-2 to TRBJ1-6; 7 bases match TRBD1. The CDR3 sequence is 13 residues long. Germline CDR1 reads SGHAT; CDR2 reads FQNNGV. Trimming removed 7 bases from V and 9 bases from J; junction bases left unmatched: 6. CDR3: CASNDRAGSPLHF. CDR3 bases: TGTGCCAGCAACGACAGGGCCGGTTCACCCCTCCACTTT.

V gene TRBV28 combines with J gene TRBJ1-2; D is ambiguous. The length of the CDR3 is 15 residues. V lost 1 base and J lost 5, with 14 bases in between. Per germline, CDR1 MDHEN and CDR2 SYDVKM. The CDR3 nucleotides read TGTGCCAGCAGTTTATTGACACCGATCGTATATGGCTACACCTTC. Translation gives CASSLLTPIVYGYTF.

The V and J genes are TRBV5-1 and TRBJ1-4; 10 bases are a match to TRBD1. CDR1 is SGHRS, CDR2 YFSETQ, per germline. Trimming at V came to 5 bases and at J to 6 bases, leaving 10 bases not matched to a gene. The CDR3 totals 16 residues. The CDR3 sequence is CASSLDRGTGDEKLFF. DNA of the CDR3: TGCGCCAGCAGTTTAGACAGAGGGACAGGGGATGAAAAACTGTTTTTT.

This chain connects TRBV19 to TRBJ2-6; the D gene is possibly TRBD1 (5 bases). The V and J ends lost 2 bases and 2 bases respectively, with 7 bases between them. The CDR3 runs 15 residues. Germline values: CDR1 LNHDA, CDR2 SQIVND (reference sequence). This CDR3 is CASSIQGTGANVLTF. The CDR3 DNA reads TGTGCCAGTAGTATACAGGGTACTGGGGCCAACGTCCTGACTTTC. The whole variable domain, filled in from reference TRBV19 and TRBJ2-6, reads DGGITQSPKYLFRKEGQNVTLSCEQNLNHDAMYWYRQDPGQGLRLIYYSQIVNDFQKGDIAEGYSVSREKKESFPLTVTSAQKNPTAFYLCASSIQGTGANVLTFGAGSRLTVL.

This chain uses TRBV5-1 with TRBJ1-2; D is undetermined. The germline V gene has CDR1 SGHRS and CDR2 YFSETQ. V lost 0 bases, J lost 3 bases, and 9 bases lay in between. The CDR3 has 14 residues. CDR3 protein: CASSLESQDYGYTF. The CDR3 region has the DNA TGCGCCAGCAGCTTGGAGTCTCAGGACTATGGCTACACCTTC.

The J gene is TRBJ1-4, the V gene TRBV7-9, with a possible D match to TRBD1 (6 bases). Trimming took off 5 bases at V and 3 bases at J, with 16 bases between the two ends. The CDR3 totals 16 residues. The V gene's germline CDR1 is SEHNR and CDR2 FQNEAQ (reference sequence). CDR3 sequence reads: CASSRRQEQSNEKLFF. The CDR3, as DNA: TGTGCCAGCAGCCGCAGACAGGAACAGTCTAATGAAAAACTGTTTTTT.